This T cell receptor beta chain was captured by sequencing in a study of cytomegalovirus exposure and HLA in healthy donors. The study ran its PCR with 60 Vbeta and 13 Jbeta primers. Produced via immunoSEQ multiplex PCR; TCRdb's table is partial and in-frame only. Among about 180,000 clones, around 80% were seen once, and the ten largest hold about 1.5%. The CDR3 totals 12 residues. Germline CDR1 is SEHNR and CDR2 is FQNEAQ (reference sequence). Trimming stripped 4 bases from V and 2 bases from J, with 4 bases between. The chain carries TRBV7-9 and TRBJ2-3; D is ambiguous. Sample: PBMCs. This receptor was identified in a man between 18 and 35 years old in good health and CMV-seronegative. The CDR3 DNA reads as TGTGCCAGCAGCTCTAACACAGATACGCAGTATTTT. It specifies CASSSNTDTQYF.